A single sample is the source of the 24 T cell receptor beta chains below, sequenced in a study of regulatory T cells in long-lasting Graves disease. Sample time point: persistent/refractory GD, antithyroid drugs over 5 years with positive TRAb. RNA isolated from PBMCs was used to make the TCR library. Arm-PCR of CDR3 regions with iRepertoire HTBI primers generated TCR beta libraries. MiXCR was run by TCRdb on the multiplex PCR reads, yielding one entry per CDR3 protein. The sample has a few hundred thousand distinct CDR3 sequences; about 23% are singletons. The source was peripheral blood mononuclear cells (PBMCs), collected when the disease was refractory, from a patient treated with antithyroid drugs. The source of these receptors is a woman in her forties with Graves disease.

This clonotype has only a few counts. This chain connects TRBV7-2 to TRBJ2-2; 7 nucleotides line up with TRBD1. CDR3 length: 16 residues. Germline CDR1 reads SGHTA; CDR2 reads FQGNSA. Losses at the gene ends were 2 bases for V and 0 bases for J; bases not matched to a gene: 3. The CDR3 DNA reads as TGTGCCAGCAGCTTAACAGGACAGGCGAACACCGGGGAGCTGTTTTTT. This sequence encodes CASSLTGQANTGELFF.

This clonotype was counted only a few times. The V gene is TRBV10-3, the J gene TRBJ1-2; D remains ambiguous. This CDR3 spans 13 amino acids. V was cut by 2 bases and J by 4 bases, with 8 bases left in between. The germline V gene encodes CDR1 ENHRY and CDR2 SYGVKD. The CDR3 region is CAISENGFYGYTF. The CDR3 DNA reads as TGTGCCATCAGTGAGAATGGTTTCTATGGCTACACCTTC.

This clonotype was detected a few times. CDR3 loop: CASSRFPVSYEQYF. In nucleotides, the CDR3 is TGTGCCAGCAGCCGATTTCCCGTTTCCTACGAGCAGTACTTC. V and J are TRBV5-4 and TRBJ2-7; D remains ambiguous. This CDR3 is 14 amino acids long. Germline V gene lookup returns CDR1 SGHNT and CDR2 YYREEE (reference sequence). Trimming shortened V by 4 bases and J by 1 base, and 12 bases separated the two germline ends.

This clonotype was observed a few times. The chain carries TRBV27 and TRBJ2-2, with D possibly matching TRBD1 (5 bases). This CDR3 region has 13 residues. Germline V gives CDR1 MNHEY, CDR2 SMNVEV (reference sequence). Trimming cost V 6 bases and J 5 bases, with 10 bases left between them. For the CDR3, the DNA is TGTGCCAGCAGGACAGTGGGGACCGGGGAGCTGTTTTTT. Amino acids: CASRTVGTGELFF.

This clonotype showed up many times. The chain links TRBV6-1 to TRBJ2-7; D is unresolved. Trimming removed 3 bases at V and 3 bases at J, with 15 bases between. Germline-derived CDR1 and CDR2 are MNHNS and SASEGT. CDR3 length equals 15 residues. The CDR3 region has the DNA TGTGCCAGCAGTGAGGCCGCGCGAACCCTCTACGAGCAGTACTTC. It specifies CASSEAARTLYEQYF.

This clonotype occurred many times. This sequence joins TRBV28 and TRBJ1-2; TRBD1 agrees at 7 bases. Germline V lookup: CDR1 MDHEN, CDR2 SYDVKM. Trimming removed 4 bases from V and 7 bases from J; junction bases left unmatched: 6. CDR3 length: 13 amino acids. The CDR3 protein is CASSSGTALGYTF. The CDR3 DNA follows: TGTGCCAGCAGTTCCGGGACAGCGCTTGGCTACACCTTC.

This clonotype occurred many times. V gene TRBV28 combines with J gene TRBJ2-7, with 7 bases that match TRBD1. CDR3 length: 14 amino acids. CDR1 MDHEN and CDR2 SYDVKM come from the germline V gene. Trimming removed 6 bases from V and 3 bases from J; junction bases left unmatched: 8. CDR3: CASSPQGEGYEQYF. In DNA form, the CDR3 reads TGTGCCAGCAGCCCTCAGGGGGAAGGCTACGAGCAGTACTTC.

This chain links TRBV19 with TRBJ2-7, with TRBD2 matching 11 bases. The V and J ends lost 8 bases and 4 bases, in that order; junction bases with no gene match: 7. Germline CDR1 and CDR2: LNHDA and SQIVND (reference sequence). The CDR3 runs to 14 residues. In DNA, the CDR3 is TGTGCCAGTGCACCTAGCGGGGGGAGTTACGAGCAGTACTTC. This translates into CASAPSGGSYEQYF.

The rearrangement links TRBV6-1 to TRBJ2-2; D is unclear. The V gene's germline CDR1 is MNHNS and CDR2 SASEGT. The CDR3 sequence is 14 residues long. V shed 6 bases and J shed 5 bases, with 13 bases lying between them. DNA for the CDR3: TGTGCCAGCAGCCGTCAACCCGAGACCGGGGAGCTGTTTTTT. Residues: CASSRQPETGELFF.

The table lists this clonotype with many counts. The chain couples TRBV28 to TRBJ2-7, with D maybe TRBD2 (6 bases). The V gene's germline CDR1 is MDHEN and CDR2 SYDVKM. The CDR3 runs to 16 residues. Trimming removed 7 bases from V and 0 bases from J, with 19 bases in between. In DNA form, the CDR3 reads TGTGCCAGCACCAGCTACCGGGACTCAAGCTCCTACGAGCAGTACTTC. This encodes CASTSYRDSSSYEQYF. The full variable domain, completed using reference TRBV28 and TRBJ2-7, is DVKVTQSSRYLVKRTGEKVFLECVQDMDHENMFWYRQDPGLGLRLIYFSYDVKMKEKGDIPEGYSVSREKKERFSLILESASTNQTSMYLCASTSYRDSSSYEQYFGPGTRLTVT.

The chain combines TRBV15 with TRBJ2-1; D might be TRBD2 (5 bases). CDR3 length equals 14 residues. V gave up 7 bases and J gave up 5 bases, with 15 bases separating them. Germline lookup yields CDR1 LNHNV and CDR2 YYDKDF (reference sequence). CDR3 region: CATTPREGNNEQFF. CDR3 coding DNA: TGTGCCACCACCCCCCGGGAAGGGAACAATGAGCAGTTCTTC.

The table lists this clonotype with many counts. The V gene is TRBV28, the J gene TRBJ2-7, with 7 bases matching TRBD1. The CDR3 is 11 amino acids. CDR1 MDHEN and CDR2 SYDVKM come from the germline V gene. V lost 11 bases, J lost 6 bases, and 7 bases stayed unmatched. The CDR3 sequence is CAAEQGREQYF. CDR3 coding DNA: TGTGCCGCCGAACAGGGGCGCGAGCAGTACTTC. Together with reference TRBV28 and TRBJ2-7, the CDR3 gives the full variable domain: DVKVTQSSRYLVKRTGEKVFLECVQDMDHENMFWYRQDPGLGLRLIYFSYDVKMKEKGDIPEGYSVSREKKERFSLILESASTNQTSMYLCAAEQGREQYFGPGTRLTVT.

The chain links TRBV12-3 or TRBV12-4 to TRBJ2-1, with D tentatively TRBD2 (6 bases). This CDR3 has 16 residues. V was clipped by 5 bases and J by 7 bases, with 21 bases between them. The CDR3 DNA is TGTGCCAGCAGTCCCTCGGGTAGCGCGGGACTTAATGAGCAGTTCTTC. As protein: CASSPSGSAGLNEQFF.

This chain joins TRBV19 and TRBJ2-1; D not certain. Trimming removed 6 bases from V and 0 bases from J, with 6 bases in between. The germline gives CDR1 LNHDA, CDR2 SQIVND (reference sequence). CDR3 size: 13 residues. CDR3 sequence: CASSASSYNEQFF. The DNA of the CDR3 is TGTGCCAGTAGCGCGAGCTCCTACAATGAGCAGTTCTTC. The variable domain in full, completed from reference TRBV19 and TRBJ2-1, reads DGGITQSPKYLFRKEGQNVTLSCEQNLNHDAMYWYRQDPGQGLRLIYYSQIVNDFQKGDIAEGYSVSREKKESFPLTVTSAQKNPTAFYLCASSASSYNEQFFGPGTRLTVL.

This clonotype has ten or more counts. The rearrangement uses TRBV20-1 and TRBJ1-4; TRBD1 is a possible D gene (5 bases). V lost 2 bases, J lost 5 bases, and 12 bases lay in between. The germline V gene has CDR1 DFQATT and CDR2 SNEGSKA (reference sequence). This CDR3 comprises 14 residues. The CDR3 sequence is CSARQGPLNEKLFF. The CDR3 DNA reads TGCAGTGCTAGACAGGGACCCTTAAATGAAAAACTGTTTTTT.

The gene calls are TRBV19 and TRBJ1-5; unclear D gene. The CDR3 is 15 residues long. The germline V gene has CDR1 LNHDA and CDR2 SQIVND (reference sequence). V was pared by 10 bases and J by 1 base, with 17 bases between. CDR3 coding DNA: TGTGCCATAGGAAGGCGGGCACAGAGCAATCAGCCCCAGCATTTT. Its protein is CAIGRRAQSNQPQHF. The full variable domain, its missing parts supplied by reference TRBV19 and TRBJ1-5, is DGGITQSPKYLFRKEGQNVTLSCEQNLNHDAMYWYRQDPGQGLRLIYYSQIVNDFQKGDIAEGYSVSREKKESFPLTVTSAQKNPTAFYLCAIGRRAQSNQPQHFGDGTRLSIL.

This clonotype was seen a few times. The genes are TRBV10-3 and TRBJ2-5, with unresolved D. CDR1 is ENHRY, CDR2 SYGVKD, per germline. The CDR3 contains 14 residues. V lost 6 bases and J lost 4, with 15 bases in between. CDR3: CAISDRQEIETQYF. Written as DNA, the CDR3 is TGTGCCATCAGCGACCGTCAGGAGATAGAGACCCAGTACTTC.

This clonotype came up many times. J is TRBJ2-4 and V is TRBV2, with 12 bases that match TRBD2. The CDR3 runs 15 residues. Looked up from germline, CDR1 is SNHLY and CDR2 is FYNNEI. Unmatched junction bases numbered 11, after V lost 5 bases and J lost 12 bases. CDR3: CASSSLAGGSGTQYF. CDR3 bases: TGTGCCAGCAGTTCACTAGCGGGAGGTTCCGGCACTCAGTACTTC. The full variable domain, in which reference TRBV2 and TRBJ2-4 provide the parts outside the CDR3, is EPEVTQTPSHQVTQMGQEVILRCVPISNHLYFYWYRQILGQKVEFLVSFYNNEISEKSEIFDDQFSVERPDGSNFTLKIRSTKLEDSAMYFCASSSLAGGSGTQYFGAGTRLSVL.

This clonotype showed up just a few times. J is TRBJ1-5 and V is TRBV6-2 or TRBV6-3; a possible D gene is TRBD1 (6 bases). The CDR3 covers 19 residues. Germline V gene data show CDR1 as MNHEY and CDR2 as SVGEGT. V gave up 5 bases and J gave up 3 bases, with 26 bases separating them. The CDR3 sequence is CASSDPRQGIPTANQPQHF. The DNA for the CDR3 is TGTGCCAGCAGTGACCCCCGTCAGGGGATTCCAACGGCCAATCAGCCCCAGCATTTT.

The chain carries TRBV14 and TRBJ1-6; 7 bases are shared with TRBD1. The CDR3 extends over 14 amino acids. V gave up 6 bases and J gave up 7 bases; unmatched junction bases: 6. In germline, CDR1 is SGHDN, CDR2 FVKESK. CDR3 sequence (DNA): TGTGCCAGCAGGCCGGGACAGATCAATTCACCCCTCCACTTT. Its protein is CASRPGQINSPLHF.

Ten or more counts support this clonotype. This chain links TRBV11-2 with TRBJ2-7; D is perhaps TRBD2 (5 bases). V dropped 3 bases and J dropped 3 bases, with 15 bases sitting between them. The V gene's germline CDR1 is SGHAT and CDR2 FQNNGV. The CDR3 runs 15 residues. The CDR3 spells CASSFPMVRVYEQYF. The DNA of the CDR3 is TGTGCCAGCAGCTTCCCTATGGTGAGGGTCTACGAGCAGTACTTC.

This clonotype was counted a single time. It may be a read error: a sequence one base away is much more abundant. J is TRBJ2-7 and V is TRBV6-2 or TRBV6-3; tentatively, D is TRBD2 (6 bases). V shed 5 bases and J shed 5 bases, with 10 bases lying between them. CDR1 and CDR2 (germline): MNHEY, SVGEGT. The CDR3 contains 12 residues. CDR3 amino acids: CASSHGGHEQYF. The CDR3 nucleotides are TGTGCCAGCAGTCACGGAGGGCACGAGCAGTACTTC.

J is TRBJ2-1 and V is TRBV2; D not resolved. The germline V and J ends were trimmed by 10 bases and 8 bases, with 15 bases remaining between them. CDR3 length equals 12 residues. Germline V gene data show CDR1 as SNHLY and CDR2 as FYNNEI. The DNA for the CDR3 is TGTGCCACCCGGGTTCCTCGGTATGAGCAGTTCTTC. It yields the protein CATRVPRYEQFF.

This clonotype was counted many times. V gene TRBV2 combines with J gene TRBJ1-1; D gene uncertain. The CDR3 has 14 amino acids. From germline, CDR1 is SNHLY and CDR2 FYNNEI. V gave up 6 bases and J gave up 0 bases, with 11 bases separating them. The CDR3 region is CASRSSGLNTEAFF. As DNA, the CDR3 is TGTGCCAGCAGGTCCTCTGGGTTGAACACTGAAGCTTTCTTT.